The TCR beta chain described here comes from a study of PD-1 blockade in classical Hodgkin lymphoma. Overall study results and limits: Reports indicated that newly diagnosed patients had lower baseline TCR diversity than healthy donors did.

Concerning this clone: Its antigen is still unknown.

This CDR3 has 14 amino acids. V gave up 2 bases and J gave up 9 bases, with 11 bases separating them. CDR1 and CDR2 from the germline V gene are SGHVS and FQNEAQ. Time point defined: cycle 4 day 1 (C4D1), after five to seven weeks of nivolumab. Relapse after autologous stem cell transplantation occurred in every patient, and brentuximab vedotin exposure varied. Sequencing was performed with immunoSEQ multiplex PCR; in TCRdb, only in-frame clones are kept and a portion is missing. The table has more than 20,000 clones, roughly four fifths seen once. The source of this sequence is a human donor with classical Hodgkin lymphoma. Source: peripheral blood mononuclear cells (PBMCs), taken before the fourth cycle of nivolumab. This chain joins TRBV7-8 and TRBJ1-6; D unclear. The DNA for the CDR3 is TGTGCCAGCAGCTTAAAAGGAAACGGTTCACCCCTCCACTTT. Translation: CASSLKGNGSPLHF.